These 5 T cell receptor beta chains were all obtained from the same sample, sequenced in a study of control samples from healthy donors and cancer patients. The repertoire was sequenced with immunoSEQ multiplex PCR; TCRdb's copy has only in-frame clones and lacks some. The table records 100,000 or so clones, roughly four fifths of them present only once. The sequencing input was blood. These receptors were taken from a woman in her sixties or seventies in good health.

The genes are TRBV28 and TRBJ2-7, with 7 bases lining up with TRBD1. Germline V gene data show CDR1 as MDHEN and CDR2 as SYDVKM. Unmatched junction bases numbered 9, after V lost 2 bases and J lost 5 bases. The CDR3 runs 15 residues. The CDR3 loop reads CASSLLGQGVHEQYF. The CDR3 DNA reads as TGTGCCAGCAGTTTACTGGGTCAGGGGGTGCACGAGCAGTACTTC.

J is TRBJ2-7 and V is TRBV5-1; D may be TRBD1 (5 bases). Trimming removed 4 bases from V and 3 bases from J, with 8 bases in between. Germline assignment: CDR1 SGHRS and CDR2 YFSETQ. The CDR3 sequence is 12 residues long. In DNA, the CDR3 is TGCGCCAGCAGCCGAACAGGCTACGAGCAGTACTTC. Protein: CASSRTGYEQYF.

This sequence joins TRBV10-3 and TRBJ2-7; maybe TRBD1 (6 bases). This CDR3 has 16 amino acids. V was cut by 3 bases and J by 2 bases, with 17 bases left in between. Per the germline V gene, CDR1 is ENHRY and CDR2 is SYGVKD. The CDR3 sequence: CAISDQKQGFTYEQYF. As DNA, the CDR3 is TGTGCCATCAGTGACCAGAAACAGGGATTCACCTACGAGCAGTACTTC.

About this clone itself: The CDR3 carries no conserved terminal phenylalanine or tryptophan, so it likely arises from a read error. V and J are TRBV4-1 and TRBJ1-2; D not resolved. This CDR3 contains 14 residues. Germline loops: CDR1 MGHRA, CDR2 YSYEKL. Trimming cost V 2 bases and J 4 bases, with 11 bases left between them. The CDR3: CASSQSGDFYGYTL. The CDR3 DNA follows: TGCGCCAGCAGCCAATCAGGAGACTTCTATGGCTACACCCTC.

The chain couples TRBV19 to TRBJ1-5, with D possibly matching TRBD1 (5 bases). Between the trimmed V and J ends, which lost 6 bases and 1 base, there was a span of 13 bases. There are 15 residues in the CDR3. Looked up from germline, CDR1 is LNHDA and CDR2 is SQIVND (reference sequence). The CDR3 protein is CASRWGGNSNQPQHF. In DNA form, the CDR3 reads TGTGCCAGTAGATGGGGGGGAAACAGCAATCAGCCCCAGCATTTT. Looking up the rest from reference TRBV19 and TRBJ1-5 gives the full variable domain: DGGITQSPKYLFRKEGQNVTLSCEQNLNHDAMYWYRQDPGQGLRLIYYSQIVNDFQKGDIAEGYSVSREKKESFPLTVTSAQKNPTAFYLCASRWGGNSNQPQHFGDGTRLSIL.